This T cell receptor beta chain was profiled in a study of cytomegalovirus exposure and HLA in healthy donors. Study results and caveats: Diagnosis of cytomegalovirus status made by the classifier reportedly showed high specificity and sensitivity. In a later analysis, productive TCRs from donors in an Asian-associated ancestry cluster reportedly carried fewer N-insertions than the cohort mean. TCR beta chains numbering 150 to 200 were designated cytomegalovirus-associated.

Amplification used 60 Vbeta primers and 13 Jbeta primers. Produced via immunoSEQ multiplex PCR; TCRdb's table is partial and in-frame only. There are 120,000 or so clones in the sample; roughly four fifths occur only once, and about 11% lies in the top ten. This clone has just a few counts. Its antigen remains unknown. Nominal health characterized the donors when sampled, though unrecorded immune exposures were likely. Germline V gene sequence: CDR1 SGHTA, CDR2 FQGNSA. The J segment lost 5 bases and the V segment lost 1 base, leaving 3 bases of the junction unmatched. The CDR3 covers 15 residues. The sequenced sample was PBMCs. The source of this sequence is a male donor in good health and CMV-seropositive. This chain connects TRBV7-2 to TRBJ2-1, with TRBD2 matching over 9 bases. The CDR3 nucleotides are TGTGCCAGCAGCTTAGGGGGACTAGCCGACAATGAGCAGTTCTTC. Its protein product is CASSLGGLADNEQFF. Filled out from reference TRBV7-2 and TRBJ2-1, the complete variable domain reads GAGVSQSPSNKVTEKGKDVELRCDPISGHTALYWYRQSLGQGLEFLIYFQGNSAPDKSGLPSDRFSAERTGGSVSTLTIQRTQQEDSAVYLCASSLGGLADNEQFFGPGTRLTVL.